This T cell receptor (beta chain) emerged from a study of read filtering for tumor transcriptome and immune sequencing (dated by TCRdb to the early 2020s). About the investigation overall: The cohort consisted of roughly 18 male and approximately 15 female patients, with a mean age of around 60 years and an age range of roughly 45 to 80. By revised international staging, roughly 8 patients were R-ISS I, some 16 were R-ISS II and over five were R-ISS III. Whole-transcriptome libraries were prepared with the TruSeq RNA Access Library Prep Kit after DNase treatment. TCR-region mapped reads per sample ranged from about 4.05 to 11 million with IR-seq versus only about 85 to 1273 with RNA-seq. Using the same bone marrow samples, the study compared TCR repertoires obtained by targeted immune repertoire sequencing with those obtained by bulk whole-transcriptome sequencing. A main aim was a read-filtering strategy for immune repertoire data, specifically whether clonotypes supported by a single read should be removed.

Bone marrow was sampled from every patient at the time of active disease. Bone marrow mononuclear cells were isolated by Ficoll-Hypaque density gradient centrifugation. Myeloma plasma cells were removed and CD138-negative cells were collected by negative selection after labeling with CD138 magnetic microbeads on a MACS separator. The purity of the isolated cells was checked by flow cytometry with CD138 antibodies on an Attune NxT. Total RNA was extracted using TRIzol reagent and was quantified on a NanoDrop spectrophotometer. For each patient, the CD138-negative bone marrow sample underwent paired RNA-seq and IR-seq. The CDR3 goes from the cysteine to the phenylalanine over 13 residues. Of the read, only the CDR3 DNA is kept; its 39 bases are in frame from base 1. CDR1 and CDR2 are drawn from the germline V gene: MNHEY, SVGAGI. TCR libraries were built from 400 ng RNA with the Immunoverse kit, using molecular barcoded adaptors covering alpha/delta and beta/gamma chains. TCR library preparation was performed with the same RNA that was used for transcriptome sequencing. An Illumina HiSeq 4000 with 2 x 150 cycles was used to sequence the TCR libraries. Concerning the study's data processing: TCR reads were aligned to human V, D, J and C references and assembled into CDR3 clonotypes with MiXCR, including quality filtering and error correction. Clonotype counts and gene usage diversity were analyzed with the tcR package in R. For inspection of raw mapping reads, RNA-seq reads were mapped by STAR aligner version 2.5.3a onto GRCh37 of the human genome. To test how sequencing depth affected the clonotypes detected, IR-seq fastq files were randomly downsampled with Seqtk 1.3. Clones were called with MiXCR by TCRdb after fastp trimmed the public reads at Q25, and only in-frame beta chains were retained. Entries are consolidated by CDR3 protein sequence, retaining the most common genes and DNA. These V and J calls derive from TCRdb rather than the authors' analysis. This sample is represented by tens of thousands of distinct CDR3 sequences; nearly 20% of them were singletons. Of the sample, more than 12% is held by the ten largest clones.

In its sample, this clonotype was seen once. The target of this receptor is not known. This may stem from a read error, because a much larger clone lies one nucleotide away. Overall results and qualifications from the work: Single-read clonotypes made up roughly four fifths of clonotypes but about 3.5% of total reads in IR-seq, and roughly three quarters of clonotypes and 44.6% of reads in RNA-seq. The correlation between IR-seq and RNA-seq shared clonotype proportions was increased by removal of single-read clonotypes. Clonotypes were captured by IR-seq at much higher depth and more reliably than by RNA-seq, and smaller IR-seq throughput was sufficient for identification of most shared clonotypes. The sorted CD138-negative fraction was composed of a mixed bone marrow immune population rather than of purified T cells.

The chain uses TRBV6-5 and TRBJ2-3; the D gene assignment is perhaps TRBD1 or TRBD2, with each matching 5 bases. Source material: a population of CD138-negative cells sorted from bone marrow. The cell subset or site label, read with the paper, signifies: bone marrow mononuclear cells depleted of CD138+ plasma/myeloma cells by negative magnetic selection. This TCR derives from a donor at least 40 years old with multiple myeloma. The bases read TGTGCCAGCAGTTGGGACCCCACAGGTACGCAGTATTTT. Its product reads: CASSWDPTGTQYF.